There are a few counts of the clone carrying this T cell receptor (beta chain). Its antigen is currently unknown. This entry is derived from a study of cytomegalovirus exposure and HLA in healthy donors. Broader study findings: A missense variant in DCLRE1C was later tied to TCR beta V- and J-gene trimming.

It was with 60 Vbeta and 13 Jbeta primers that the PCR ran. The table came from immunoSEQ multiplex PCR; TCRdb's copy has only in-frame clones and leaves some out. The data hold 110,000 to 150,000 clones, with 60% to 80% observed a single time. Germline assignment: CDR1 SGHNT and CDR2 YYREEE (reference sequence). This CDR3 comprises 15 residues. Losses at the gene ends were 4 bases for V and 1 base for J; bases not matched to a gene: 8. The specimen sequenced was PBMCs. This clonotype originated in a woman in her thirties in good health and CMV-seronegative. This rearrangement joins TRBV5-4 to TRBJ2-7; 7 bases fit TRBD1. The CDR3 coding sequence is TGTGCCAGCAGCCCCGTTAACAGGGGATCCTACGAGCAGTACTTC. Its translation is CASSPVNRGSYEQYF.